This T cell receptor beta chain emerged from a study of post-analysis software for immune sequencing data. In the study overall: Disease courses included relapsing-remitting, secondary progressive and progressive-relapsing multiple sclerosis. Points from the study as a whole: F measure showed strong co-clustering of same-batch samples. TRBV5-6, TRBV5-1 and TRBV20-1 belonged to a set of five TRBV segments that were more frequent in patients than controls. There was significantly lower normalized Chao1 diversity in multiple sclerosis patients than in controls.

CDR1 is KGHDR, CDR2 SFDVKD, per germline. V gave up 4 bases and J gave up 7 bases; unmatched junction bases: 6. The CDR3 contains 14 residues. This clonotype has just a few counts. Its matching antigen is unknown. The TCR beta cDNA libraries contained unique molecular identifiers. Researchers reported some 500,000 cDNA molecules coming from around 1 to 10 million T cells. TCRdb reprocessed the PCR reads via MiXCR and lists one record per CDR3 protein. The sample lists roughly 580,000 distinct CDR3 sequences, 44% occurring once. The receptor's source is a girl aged 5 to 17 with multiple sclerosis. Sequenced: blood. J is TRBJ2-1 and V is TRBV24-1, with 7 bases matching TRBD2. The DNA of the CDR3 is TGTGCCACCAGTGAGAGGGAGGGCCGAAATGAGCAGTTCTTC. This gives the protein CATSEREGRNEQFF.